This T cell receptor (beta chain) was identified in a study of OX40 agonist ivuxolimab in advanced cancers. Across the study: The dose-escalation group included hepatocellular carcinoma, melanoma, renal cell carcinoma and head and neck cancer.

This table comes from immunoSEQ multiplex PCR, and its TCRdb copy is limited to in-frame clones, with some not included. This table has some 34,000 clones, more than 75% appearing once. V shed 0 bases and J shed 4 bases, with 12 bases lying between them. Germline V CDR1 and CDR2: WSHSY, SAAADI. The CDR3 length is 15 residues. Study-wide points: Clonal expansion was seen in CD4+ and CD8+ blood T cells by week 6 at 0.1 to 3.0 mg/kg. More expanded clones were found, on average, in CD8+ than in CD4+ T cells.

With respect to this clone: The antigen is not known.

Sequenced here: CD4+ or CD8+ T cells sorted from blood, sampled in a trial of the OX40 agonist ivuxolimab. V is TRBV10-2 and J is TRBJ1-2; the D gene is possibly TRBD1 (6 bases). This clonotype was obtained from an adult with an advanced solid tumor such as melanoma, head and neck, liver or kidney cancer. The CDR3 DNA reads TGCGCCAGCAGTGAGTCGGGACTGGGGGCCTATGGCTACACCTTC. Its translation is CASSESGLGAYGYTF.